This T cell receptor beta chain comes out of a study of blood T cell repertoires in COVID-19. Germline V CDR1 and CDR2: SGHVS, FNYEAQ. Losses at the gene ends were 2 bases for V and 4 bases for J; bases not matched to a gene: 7. CDR3 length: 17 amino acids. Per the study methods: Estimates of nucleated cell counts were drawn from the amplification of reference gene primers. Sequencing was performed with immunoSEQ multiplex PCR; in TCRdb, only in-frame clones are kept and a portion is missing. V and J calls and clone size are as listed in that table; D and trimming were resolved from the DNA. This table has 150,000 to 200,000 clones, roughly 90% appearing once.

Sequenced material: peripheral blood. This chain connects TRBV7-6 to TRBJ2-6, with 8 bases lining up with TRBD1. This receptor was taken from a man between 60 and 75 years old with active or convalescent COVID-19. The CDR3 reads CASSLRQGAGGANVLTF. The DNA for the CDR3 is TGTGCCAGCAGCTTAAGGCAGGGGGCAGGAGGGGCCAACGTCCTGACTTTC.